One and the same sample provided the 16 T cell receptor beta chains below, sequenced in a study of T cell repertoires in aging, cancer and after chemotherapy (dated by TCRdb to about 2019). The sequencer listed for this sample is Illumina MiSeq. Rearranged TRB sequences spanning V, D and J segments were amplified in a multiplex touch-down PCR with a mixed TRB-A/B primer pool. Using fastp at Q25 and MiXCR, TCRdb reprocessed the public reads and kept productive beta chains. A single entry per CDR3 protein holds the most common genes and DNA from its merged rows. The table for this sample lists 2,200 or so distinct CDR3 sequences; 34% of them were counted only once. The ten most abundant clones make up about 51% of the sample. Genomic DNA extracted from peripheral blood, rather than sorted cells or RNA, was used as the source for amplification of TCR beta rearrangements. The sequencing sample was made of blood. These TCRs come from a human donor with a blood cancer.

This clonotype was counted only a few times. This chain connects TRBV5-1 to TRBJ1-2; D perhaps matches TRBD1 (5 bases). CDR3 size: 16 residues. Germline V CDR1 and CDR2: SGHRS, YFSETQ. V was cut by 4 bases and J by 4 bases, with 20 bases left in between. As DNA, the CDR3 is TGCGCCAGCAGCCCTTGGGGGACCGACCCTAGCTATGGCTACACCTTC. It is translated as CASSPWGTDPSYGYTF.

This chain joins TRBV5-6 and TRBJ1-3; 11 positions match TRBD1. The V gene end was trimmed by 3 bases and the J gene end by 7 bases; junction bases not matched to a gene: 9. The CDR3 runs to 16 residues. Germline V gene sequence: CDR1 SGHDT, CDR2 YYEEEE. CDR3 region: CASSYRAGTGGNTIYF. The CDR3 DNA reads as TGTGCCAGCAGCTACCGGGCGGGGACAGGGGGTAACACCATATATTTT.

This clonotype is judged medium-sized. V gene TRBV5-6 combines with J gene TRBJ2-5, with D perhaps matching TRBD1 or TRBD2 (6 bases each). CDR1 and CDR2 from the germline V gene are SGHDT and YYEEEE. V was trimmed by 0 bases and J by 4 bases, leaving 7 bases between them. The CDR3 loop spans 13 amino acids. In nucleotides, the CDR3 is TGTGCCAGCAGCTTGGCGGGGGCAGAGACCCAGTACTTC. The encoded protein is CASSLAGAETQYF.

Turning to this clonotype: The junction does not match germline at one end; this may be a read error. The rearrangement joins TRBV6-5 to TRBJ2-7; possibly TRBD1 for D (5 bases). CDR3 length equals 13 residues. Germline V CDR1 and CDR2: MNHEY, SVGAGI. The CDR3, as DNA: TGTGCCACCCTACGACAGAGTTCCTACAAGCAGTACTTC. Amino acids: CATLRQSSYKQYF.

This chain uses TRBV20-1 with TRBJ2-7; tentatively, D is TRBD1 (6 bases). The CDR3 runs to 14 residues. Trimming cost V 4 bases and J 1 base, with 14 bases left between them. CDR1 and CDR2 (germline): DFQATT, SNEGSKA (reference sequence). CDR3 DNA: TGCAGTGCTACGCCGCCGGGACATTCCTACGAGCAGTACTTC. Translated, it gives CSATPPGHSYEQYF.

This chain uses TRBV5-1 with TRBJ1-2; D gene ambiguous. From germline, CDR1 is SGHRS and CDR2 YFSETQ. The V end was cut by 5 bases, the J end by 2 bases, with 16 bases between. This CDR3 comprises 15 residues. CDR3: CASRSTGQTNYGYTF. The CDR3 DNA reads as TGCGCCAGCAGGTCGACGGGCCAAACGAACTATGGCTACACCTTC. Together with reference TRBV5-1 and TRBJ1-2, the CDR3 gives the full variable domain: KAGVTQTPRYLIKTRGQQVTLSCSPISGHRSVSWYQQTPGQGLQFLFEYFSETQRNKGNFPGRFSGRQFSNSRSEMNVSTLELGDSALYLCASRSTGQTNYGYTFGSGTRLTVV.

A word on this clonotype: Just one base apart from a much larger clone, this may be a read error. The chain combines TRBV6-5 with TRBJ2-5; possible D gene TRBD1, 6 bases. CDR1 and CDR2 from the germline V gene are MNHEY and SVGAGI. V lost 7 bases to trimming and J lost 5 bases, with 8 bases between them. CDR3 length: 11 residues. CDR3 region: CASMGHETQYF. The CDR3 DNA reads TGTGCCAGCATGGGACATGAGACCCAGTACTTC.

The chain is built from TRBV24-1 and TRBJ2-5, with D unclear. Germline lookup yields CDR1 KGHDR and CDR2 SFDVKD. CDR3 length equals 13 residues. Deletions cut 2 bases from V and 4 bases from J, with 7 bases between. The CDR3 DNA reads TGTGCCACCAGTGATTGGCCCTTAGAGACCCAGTACTTC. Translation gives CATSDWPLETQYF.

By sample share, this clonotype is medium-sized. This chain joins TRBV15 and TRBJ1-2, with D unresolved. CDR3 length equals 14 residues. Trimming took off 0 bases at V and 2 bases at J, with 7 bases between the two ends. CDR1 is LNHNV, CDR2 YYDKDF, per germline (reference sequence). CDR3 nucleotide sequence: TGTGCCACCAGCAGAGATAAAGGGAACTATGGCTACACCTTC. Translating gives CATSRDKGNYGYTF.

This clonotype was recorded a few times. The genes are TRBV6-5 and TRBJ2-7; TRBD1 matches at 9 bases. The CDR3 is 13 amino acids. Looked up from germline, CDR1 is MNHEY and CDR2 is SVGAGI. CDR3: CASRDRVLDEQYV. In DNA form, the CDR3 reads TGCGCCAGCAGGGACAGGGTTTTGGACGAGCAGTACGTC.

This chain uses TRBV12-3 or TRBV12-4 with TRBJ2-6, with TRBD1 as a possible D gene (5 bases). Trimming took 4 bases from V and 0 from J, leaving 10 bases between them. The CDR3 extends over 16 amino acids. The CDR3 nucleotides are TGTGCCAGCAGTTCCCAGGGTTTCTCTGGGGCCAACGTCCTGACTTTC. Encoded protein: CASSSQGFSGANVLTF.

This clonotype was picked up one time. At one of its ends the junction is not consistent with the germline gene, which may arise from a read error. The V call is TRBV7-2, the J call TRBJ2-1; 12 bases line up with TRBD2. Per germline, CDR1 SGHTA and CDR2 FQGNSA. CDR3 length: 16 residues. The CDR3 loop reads CASSSSGGVSYNEQFF. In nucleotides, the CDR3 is TGTGCCAGTAGCTCTAGCGGGGGGGTCTCCTACAATGAGCAGTTCTTC.

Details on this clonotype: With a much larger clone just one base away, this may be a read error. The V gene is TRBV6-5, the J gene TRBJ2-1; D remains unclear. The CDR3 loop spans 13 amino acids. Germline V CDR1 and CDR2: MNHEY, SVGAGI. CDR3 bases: TGTGACAGCAGTGCTATGTCGGGCAATGAGCAGTTCTTC. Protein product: CDSSAMSGNEQFF.

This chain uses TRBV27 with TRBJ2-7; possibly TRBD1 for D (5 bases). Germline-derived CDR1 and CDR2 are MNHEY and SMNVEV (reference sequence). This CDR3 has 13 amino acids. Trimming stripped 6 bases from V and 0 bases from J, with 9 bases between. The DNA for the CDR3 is TGTGCCAGCAGCCGAGACAGCTCCTACGAGCAGTACTTC. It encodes CASSRDSSYEQYF.

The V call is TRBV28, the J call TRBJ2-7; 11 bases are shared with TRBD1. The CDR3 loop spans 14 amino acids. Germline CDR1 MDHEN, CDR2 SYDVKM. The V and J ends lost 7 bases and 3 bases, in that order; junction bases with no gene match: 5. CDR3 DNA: TGTGCCAGCATCACGGGACAGGGGGTCTACGAGCAGTACTTC. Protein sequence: CASITGQGVYEQYF.

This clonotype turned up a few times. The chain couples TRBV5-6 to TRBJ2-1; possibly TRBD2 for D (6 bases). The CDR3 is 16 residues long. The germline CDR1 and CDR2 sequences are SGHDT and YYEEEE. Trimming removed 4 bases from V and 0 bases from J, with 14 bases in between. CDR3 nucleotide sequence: TGTGCCAGCAGCCTCTACGTGGGAGGCTCCTACAATGAGCAGTTCTTC. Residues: CASSLYVGGSYNEQFF.